A single sample is the source of the 8 T cell receptor beta chains below, sequenced in a study of early T cells in non-severe SARS-CoV-2 infection. Using its own MiXCR run on the 5' RACE reads, TCRdb lists one record per CDR3 protein. The sample records about 40,000 distinct CDR3 sequences, 4.5% to 5% being singletons. Input material: whole blood. The receptors come from an adult who was a healthcare worker with PCR-confirmed SARS-CoV-2 infection or an uninfected control (not recorded which).

As for this clonotype: One junction end does not reproduce the germline sequence, and a read error may be involved. The V gene is TRBV7-7, the J gene TRBJ2-1; D possibly corresponds to TRBD1 (6 bases). The CDR3 runs to 14 residues. Germline V CDR1 and CDR2: SSHAT, FNYEAQ (reference sequence). Written as DNA, the CDR3 is TGTGCTAGCAGCTTGGGAAGGGGGAACAATGAGCAGTTCTTC. Its protein product is CASSLGRGNNEQFF.

The table lists this clonotype with many counts. The chain is built from TRBV2 and TRBJ1-6, with 9 bases matching TRBD1. This CDR3 has 14 amino acids. V gave up 6 bases and J gave up 10 bases; unmatched junction bases: 7. The germline CDR1 and CDR2 sequences are SNHLY and FYNNEI. CDR3 coding DNA: TGTGCCAGCAGCCTGGGACAGGGACGATCACCCCTCCACTTT. It specifies CASSLGQGRSPLHF.

Points on this clonotype: One end of the junction varies from germline; a read error may be responsible. The V gene is TRBV12-3 or TRBV12-4, the J gene TRBJ1-6; D gene uncertain. There are 13 residues in the CDR3. The CDR3 spells CASTTGGNSPLPF. In DNA, the CDR3 is TGTGCCAGCACAACGGGAGGCAATTCACCCCTCCCTTTT.

The chain recombines TRBV7-8 with TRBJ2-7, with a possible D match to TRBD2 (5 bases). The CDR3 contains 13 residues. Trimming removed 5 bases at V and 6 bases at J, with 14 bases between. CDR1 and CDR2 from the germline V gene are SGHVS and FQNEAQ. CDR3 protein: CASSRTGFSEQYF. The CDR3 DNA follows: TGTGCCAGCAGCCGGACTGGATTCTCCGAGCAGTACTTC.

In its sample, this clonotype was seen many times. This chain uses TRBV9 with TRBJ2-3, with D perhaps TRBD1 or TRBD2 (6 bases each). V gave up 0 bases and J gave up 6 bases, with 14 bases separating them. CDR1 SGDLS and CDR2 YYNGEE come from the germline V gene. The CDR3 is made up of 15 amino acids. CDR3 coding DNA: TGTGCCAGCAGCGTAGACGACGGGGGCCGCGATACGCAGTATTTT. Translation: CASSVDDGGRDTQYF.

This clonotype has ten or more counts. V gene TRBV4-2 combines with J gene TRBJ2-4; TRBD2 might be the D (5 bases). This CDR3 contains 17 residues. V dropped 0 bases and J dropped 7 bases, with 19 bases sitting between them. Germline V gene lookup returns CDR1 LGHNA and CDR2 YNFKEQ. The CDR3, as DNA: TGTGCCAGCAGCCAAGAGTTCGGGCTAGCTTACAATAACATTCAGTACTTC. This translates into CASSQEFGLAYNNIQYF.

The sample holds a few counts of this clonotype. This chain links TRBV19 with TRBJ2-5; the match to TRBD1 covers 8 bases. The germline V gene encodes CDR1 LNHDA and CDR2 SQIVND (reference sequence). With 4 bases clipped from V and 5 bases from J, the junction kept 9 bases outside the gene matches. This CDR3 comprises 15 residues. Here the CDR3 DNA reads TGTGCCAGTAGTAAGACAGGGGTCAATGTGGAGACCCAGTACTTC. The encoded protein is CASSKTGVNVETQYF.

This clonotype was detected many times. This chain connects TRBV12-3 or TRBV12-4 to TRBJ1-2; D gene unclear. This CDR3 has 15 amino acids. V was clipped by 2 bases and J by 0 bases, with 10 bases between them. The CDR3 DNA reads TGTGCCAGCAGTTTAAGTTCGGTAGCTAACTATGGCTACACCTTC. It specifies CASSLSSVANYGYTF.